This TCR beta chain was obtained from a study of CD4 T cell repertoires and nickel (dated by TCRdb to about 2020). Library method: RT-PCR. Instrument used: Illumina MiSeq. TCRdb redid the processing of the public reads, applying fastp at Q25 and MiXCR, and retained in-frame beta chains. Rows with a matching CDR3 protein are joined into one entry that keeps the most common DNA and genes. For this sample the table gives about 230 distinct CDR3 sequences, of which about 90% were detected only once. The top ten hold around 10% of the sample. As regards this clonotype: Its cognate antigen has yet to be identified. The input lacks base qualities; no much larger clone sits a single base away.

Unmatched junction bases come to 10, with V trimmed by 4 bases and J by 2 bases. According to the germline V gene, CDR1 reads SGHRS and CDR2 reads YFSETQ. Counted from cysteine to phenylalanine, this CDR3 has 16 amino acids. Only the CDR3 DNA stays, 48 bases, in frame from base 1. The sequence was collected from a human donor in a nickel allergy study, with or without nickel allergy (not recorded which). It is not recorded whether this sample comes from one donor or several. The sample taken for sequencing was CD4+ T cells from blood, not recorded whether cultured. Recombination linked TRBV5-1 to TRBJ1-1; a stretch of 8 junction bases matches TRBD1. The DNA reads as follows: TGCGCCAGCAGCCCCAGGACAGGGAACAGTAACACTGAAGCTTTCTTT. It encodes CASSPRTGNSNTEAFF.